This T cell receptor beta chain was identified in a study of CD8+CD57+ T cells in acquired aplastic anemia. This clonotype was recorded many times. The use of genomic DNA as template underpinned the TCR beta VDJ and CDR3 profiling. TCRdb recomputed calls from the reads with MiXCR, one row per CDR3 protein. Of approximately 150,000 distinct CDR3 sequences detected, 45% to 55% appear once; the ten largest clones hold more than 1%. In germline, CDR1 is KGHDR, CDR2 SFDVKD. This CDR3 spans 16 amino acids. Trimming pared 2 bases from V and 4 bases from J, leaving 16 bases between. For sequencing, patients were chosen who had shown expansion of CD8+CD57+ cells by flow cytometry.

Sequences were obtained from sorted CD4+, CD8+, or CD8+CD57+ T cells (not recorded which) from PBMCs. This clonotype originated in a human donor with aplastic anemia. J is TRBJ1-2 and V is TRBV24-1; a weak D match, TRBD1 (6 bases). The CDR3: CATSDSREGGFYGYTF. The CDR3 region has the DNA TGTGCCACCAGTGATTCGAGGGAGGGGGGATTCTATGGCTACACCTTC.